The clone carrying this TCR beta chain was counted a few times. Its antigen remains unidentified. Trimming stripped 5 bases from V and 4 bases from J, with 14 bases between. CDR3 size: 14 residues. Germline CDR1 and CDR2: DFQATT and SNEGSKA (reference sequence). This entry belongs to a study of neurological immune-mediated disorders. Whole-study results and caveats: Whereas HTLV-1-associated myelopathy showed the most TCR clonal expansion, multiple sclerosis showed the least, with levels below those of healthy controls. A possible signature appeared as one related-CDR3 cluster, in which phylogenetic grouping placed the repertoires of 18 of 34 multiple sclerosis patients.

Via MiXCR, TCRdb re-called the 5' RACE reads, giving one row per CDR3 protein. The sample lists tens of thousands of distinct CDR3 sequences; just over 2.5% were seen once. This TCR was sampled from a woman in her twenties or thirties with multiple sclerosis. Sequenced material: PBMCs. The chain has TRBV20-1 and TRBJ2-2, with D possibly TRBD1 on 6 matching bases. CDR3 loop: CSAVQGIGTGELFF. CDR3 nucleotide sequence: TGCAGTGCTGTACAGGGAATCGGCACCGGGGAGCTGTTTTTT.